The sequence of this T cell receptor beta chain was determined in a study of CD8+ T cells in alopecia areata. Overall study context: Tofacitinib was taken orally by treated patients, and the dose was 5 to 10 mg twice daily.

Treatment noted: oral pan-JAK inhibitor, 5-10 mg twice daily. CDR3 size: 13 residues. Looked up from germline, CDR1 is SNHLY and CDR2 is FYNNEI. V lost 10 bases and J lost 0; bases outside the gene matches: 4. Following extraction, RNA underwent reverse transcription to cDNA, which served as the sequencing template. Assay: immunoSEQ multiplex PCR; the TCRdb copy retains only in-frame clones and omits some. The profile shows approximately 180,000 clones, roughly 60% of them singletons. The J gene is TRBJ1-1, the V gene TRBV2; 8 nucleotides align to TRBD1. This receptor was obtained from a human donor with alopecia areata. This specimen was CD4+ T cells sorted from blood, taken around week 50, from a patient treated with tofacitinib. CDR3 sequence (DNA): TGTGCCACCAGGACAGGGATGAACACTGAAGCTTTCTTT. It yields the protein CATRTGMNTEAFF. The complete variable domain, with remaining parts taken from reference TRBV2 and TRBJ1-1, reads EPEVTQTPSHQVTQMGQEVILRCVPISNHLYFYWYRQILGQKVEFLVSFYNNEISEKSEIFDDQFSVERPDGSNFTLKIRSTKLEDSAMYFCATRTGMNTEAFFGQGTRLTVV.